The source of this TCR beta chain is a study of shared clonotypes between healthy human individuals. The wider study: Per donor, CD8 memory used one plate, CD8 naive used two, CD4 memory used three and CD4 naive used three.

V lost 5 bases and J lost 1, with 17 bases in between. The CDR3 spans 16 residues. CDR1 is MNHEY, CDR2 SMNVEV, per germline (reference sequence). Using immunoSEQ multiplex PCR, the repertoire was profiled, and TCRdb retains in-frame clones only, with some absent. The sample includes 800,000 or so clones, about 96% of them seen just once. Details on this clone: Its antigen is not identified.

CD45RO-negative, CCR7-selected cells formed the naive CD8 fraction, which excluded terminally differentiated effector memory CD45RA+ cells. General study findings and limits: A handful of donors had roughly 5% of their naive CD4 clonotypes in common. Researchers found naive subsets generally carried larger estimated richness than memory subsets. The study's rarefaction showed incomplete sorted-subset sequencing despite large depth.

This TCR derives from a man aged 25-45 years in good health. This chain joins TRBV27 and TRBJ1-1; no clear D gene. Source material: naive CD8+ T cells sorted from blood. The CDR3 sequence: CASSTTGFVGNTEAFF. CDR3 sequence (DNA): TGTGCCAGCAGTACGACGGGATTCGTGGGGAACACTGAAGCTTTCTTT.